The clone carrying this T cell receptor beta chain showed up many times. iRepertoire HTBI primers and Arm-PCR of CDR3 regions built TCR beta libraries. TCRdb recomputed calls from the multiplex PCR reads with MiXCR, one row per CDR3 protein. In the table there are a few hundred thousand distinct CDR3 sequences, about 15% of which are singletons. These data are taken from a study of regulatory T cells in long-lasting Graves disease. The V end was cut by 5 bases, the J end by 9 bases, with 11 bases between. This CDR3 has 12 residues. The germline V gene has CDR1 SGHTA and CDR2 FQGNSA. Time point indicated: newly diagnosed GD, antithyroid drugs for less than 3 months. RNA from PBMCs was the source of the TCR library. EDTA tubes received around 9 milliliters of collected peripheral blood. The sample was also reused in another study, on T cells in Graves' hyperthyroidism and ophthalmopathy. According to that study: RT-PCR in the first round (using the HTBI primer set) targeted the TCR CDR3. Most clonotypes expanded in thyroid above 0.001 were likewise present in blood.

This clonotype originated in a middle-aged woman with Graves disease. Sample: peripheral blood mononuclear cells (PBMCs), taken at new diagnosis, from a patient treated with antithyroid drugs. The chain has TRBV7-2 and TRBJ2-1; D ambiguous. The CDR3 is CASSPGGGEQFF. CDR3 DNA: TGTGCCAGCAGCCCGGGTGGTGGTGAGCAGTTCTTC.